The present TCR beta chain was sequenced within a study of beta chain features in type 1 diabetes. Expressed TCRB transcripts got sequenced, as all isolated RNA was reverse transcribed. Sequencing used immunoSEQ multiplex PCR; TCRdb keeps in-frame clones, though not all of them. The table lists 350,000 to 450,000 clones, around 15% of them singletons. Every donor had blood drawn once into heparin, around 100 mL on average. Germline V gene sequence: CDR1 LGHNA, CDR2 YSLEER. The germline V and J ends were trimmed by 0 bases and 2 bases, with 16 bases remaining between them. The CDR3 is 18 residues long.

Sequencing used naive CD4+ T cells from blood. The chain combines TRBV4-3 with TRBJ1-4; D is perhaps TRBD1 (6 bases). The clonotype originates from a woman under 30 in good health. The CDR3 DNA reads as TGCGCCAGCAGCCAAGATCGGGCAGGGGATGTCACTAATGAAAAACTGTTTTTT. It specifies CASSQDRAGDVTNEKLFF.